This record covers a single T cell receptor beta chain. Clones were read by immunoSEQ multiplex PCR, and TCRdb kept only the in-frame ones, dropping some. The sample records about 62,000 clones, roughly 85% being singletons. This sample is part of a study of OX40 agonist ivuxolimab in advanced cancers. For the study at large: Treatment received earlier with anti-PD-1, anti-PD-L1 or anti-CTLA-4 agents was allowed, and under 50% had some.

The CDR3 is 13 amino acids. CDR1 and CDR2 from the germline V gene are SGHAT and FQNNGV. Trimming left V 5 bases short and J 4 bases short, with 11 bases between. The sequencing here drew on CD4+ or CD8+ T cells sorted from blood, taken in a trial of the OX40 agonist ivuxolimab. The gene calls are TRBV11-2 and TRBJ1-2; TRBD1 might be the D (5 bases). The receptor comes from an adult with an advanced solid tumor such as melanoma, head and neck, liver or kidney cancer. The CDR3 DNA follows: TGTGCCAGCAGCCACGAGGGGTTCTATGGCTACACCTTC. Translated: CASSHEGFYGYTF. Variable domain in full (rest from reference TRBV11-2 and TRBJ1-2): EAGVAQSPRYKIIEKRQSVAFWCNPISGHATLYWYQQILGQGPKLLIQFQNNGVVDDSQLPKDRFSAERLKGVDSTLKIQPAKLEDSAVYLCASSHEGFYGYTFGSGTRLTVV.